This T cell receptor beta chain was retrieved from a study of blood T cell repertoires in COVID-19. Measured with immunoSEQ multiplex PCR; TCRdb has only the in-frame clones, and not every one. The repertoire has roughly 150,000 clones, approximately 80% of them found once; the top ten carry approximately 5.1%. Germline trimming cut 6 bases from V and 4 bases from J; bases unmatched to any gene: 8. This CDR3 spans 15 amino acids. Germline V gives CDR1 LNHDA, CDR2 SQIVND (reference sequence). The sample comprised PBMCs or T cells enriched from blood (not recorded which). This clonotype originated in a man aged 65-85 years who had been exposed to COVID-19. The gene calls are TRBV19 and TRBJ1-5; TRBD1 matches 8 bases. The CDR3 reads CASSRDRGRNQPQHF. CDR3 bases: TGTGCCAGTAGCCGAGACAGGGGAAGAAATCAGCCCCAGCATTTT.